The entry that follows covers one TCR beta chain sequence. Its antigen is currently unknown. The sample originates from a study of T cells expressing NK-cell markers. In the study overall: Cells sorted as CD3+CD56+NKG2C+, CD3+CD56+NKG2C- and CD3+CD56-NKG2C+ T cells supplied the TCR beta repertoires. Notes on the study in general: Dominant NKG2C+ clonotypes in five or six donors made up about 1.0-7.5% of CD8+ T cells. Dominance of the CD3+CD56-NKG2C+ fraction by these clonotypes also held in a few donors.

TCRdb re-called the 5' RACE reads and gives one entry per CDR3 protein, without DNA. Its listing shows roughly 350,000 distinct CDR3 sequences. The CDR3 spans 16 residues. Germline CDR1 and CDR2: SGHNT and YENEEA. Sequenced: blood T cells: a sorted CD56 or NKG2C T cell subset, CD4+ or CD8+ T cells, or bulk PBMC T cells (not recorded which). The rearrangement links TRBV11-3 to TRBJ2-7; TCRdb's D gene call, TRBD1, goes unchecked for lack of DNA. This TCR was recovered from a man aged 18-69 years in good health. This CDR3 is CASSLGREPRRGEQYF.